Each of the 5 T cell receptor beta chains below was sequenced from the same sample in a study of metastatic and nonmetastatic thyroid tumors (dated by TCRdb to between 2020 and 2021). No patient had received any treatment before thyroid surgery. Library preparation was by PCR. Sequencing was carried out with an Illumina HiSeq 4000. The public sequencing data were trimmed at Q25 with fastp and processed into clonotypes with MiXCR by TCRdb, which kept only in-frame beta chains. This sample has roughly 21,000 clones in its table, and roughly 27% of those were observed once. Around 14% of the sample comes from the top ten. Material for sequencing was tumor tissue. The receptors were sampled from a male donor with papillary thyroid cancer or a benign thyroid nodule (not recorded which). Some clones in this sample may be carry-over from other donors' samples.

This clone was observed many times. The V call is TRBV7-8, the J call TRBJ2-3; 7 bases match TRBD2. This CDR3 spans 14 amino acids. Germline trimming cut 0 bases from V and 6 bases from J; bases unmatched to any gene: 3. The germline V gene encodes CDR1 SGHVS and CDR2 FQNEAQ. CDR3 in amino acids: CASSLAGGTDTQYF. CDR3 in DNA: TGTGCCAGCAGCTTAGCGGGAGGGACTGATACGCAGTATTTT.

Judged by abundance, this clone is medium-sized. The chain uses TRBV12-3 or TRBV12-4 and TRBJ1-6; TRBD1 might be the D (6 bases). The V and J ends lost 3 bases and 7 bases respectively, with 10 bases between them. There are 14 residues in the CDR3. CDR3: CASSFRGVNSPLHF. DNA of the CDR3: TGTGCCAGCAGTTTTAGGGGGGTGAATTCACCCCTCCACTTT.

V gene TRBV19 combines with J gene TRBJ2-7; D perhaps matches TRBD1 (5 bases). The CDR3 totals 14 residues. Trimming removed 5 bases from V and 1 base from J, with 12 bases in between. Germline CDR1 reads LNHDA; CDR2 reads SQIVND (reference sequence). CDR3 DNA: TGTGCCAGTAGTCAGCCAGGGAAATCCTACGAGCAGTACTTC. The encoded protein is CASSQPGKSYEQYF.

This clone appeared many times. The rearrangement joins TRBV20-1 to TRBJ1-1, with D possibly TRBD1 on 6 matching bases. Germline V lookup: CDR1 DFQATT, CDR2 SNEGSKA (reference sequence). The CDR3 extends over 15 amino acids. The CDR3: CRPAAGENVIAEAFF. The CDR3 nucleotides are TGCAGACCAGCGGCAGGGGAGAATGTGATCGCTGAAGCTTTCTTT.

The chain is built from TRBV7-2 and TRBJ1-3, with 9 bases that match TRBD1. The junction had 4 bases not matched to a gene; V was cut back by 5 bases and J by 2 bases. Germline assignment: CDR1 SGHTA and CDR2 FQGNSA. The CDR3 is 15 amino acids. The CDR3 spells CASSRRTGAGNTIYF. In nucleotides, the CDR3 is TGTGCCAGCAGCCGCAGGACAGGGGCTGGAAACACCATATATTTT. The whole variable domain, filled in from reference TRBV7-2 and TRBJ1-3, reads GAGVSQSPSNKVTEKGKDVELRCDPISGHTALYWYRQSLGQGLEFLIYFQGNSAPDKSGLPSDRFSAERTGGSVSTLTIQRTQQEDSAVYLCASSRRTGAGNTIYFGEGSWLTVV.